Reported below is one T cell receptor (beta chain). Antigen specificity is unknown. The data derive from a study of cytomegalovirus exposure and HLA in healthy donors. Germline CDR1 is ENHRY and CDR2 is SYGVKD. CDR3 size: 14 residues. The V and J ends lost 8 bases and 3 bases, in that order; junction bases with no gene match: 8. Study-level results: Later on, analysis showed that most CMV-associated TCR beta chains appeared to be HLA-restricted. Later analysis suggested links between common viral pathogens and several top significant clusters. Based on reports, TCR beta sequences accurately predicted HLA-A and HLA-B alleles for most subjects.

In the PCR, 60 Vbeta and 13 Jbeta primers were used. Using immunoSEQ multiplex PCR, the repertoire was profiled, and TCRdb retains in-frame clones only, with some absent. Found here are around 150,000 clones, 80% of them singletons; the top ten hold about 2.2%. Sequencing was carried out using PBMCs. This chain links TRBV10-3 with TRBJ1-1; 8 nucleotides line up with TRBD1. The source is a man younger than 45 in good health and CMV-seronegative. In nucleotides, the CDR3 is TGTGCCATCGGTCAGGACAGGGAGGACACTGAAGCTTTCTTT. Its protein product is CAIGQDREDTEAFF.